This T cell receptor (beta chain) was captured by sequencing in a study of cytomegalovirus exposure and HLA in healthy donors. Whole-study findings and limits: Within an earlier analysis, most TCR beta V segments proved productive either about 87% or about 30% of the time.

The PCR used 60 Vbeta and 13 Jbeta primers. The assay was immunoSEQ multiplex PCR, and TCRdb's table has in-frame clones only and misses some. Of 100,000 to 150,000 clones listed, 60% to 85% were seen once; the top ten hold 3.4%. CDR1 is LGHNA, CDR2 YNFKEQ, per germline. This CDR3 comprises 16 residues. The V and J ends lost 0 bases and 0 bases respectively, with 9 bases between them. Turning to this clone: The antigen remains unidentified.

The TCR was taken from a man aged 25 to 40 in good health and CMV-seronegative. The V call is TRBV4-2, the J call TRBJ1-3; no reliable D call. Sequenced sample: PBMCs. Here the CDR3 DNA reads TGTGCCAGCAGCCAAGAGGGTCCGGGCTCTGGAAACACCATATATTTT. Translation gives CASSQEGPGSGNTIYF.